One sample yielded the 20 T cell receptor beta chains listed below, sequenced in a study of shared clonotypes between healthy human individuals. The table came from immunoSEQ multiplex PCR; TCRdb's copy has only in-frame clones and leaves some out. The sample shows approximately 340,000 clones, less than 85% of them seen only once. Input material: memory CD4+ T cells sorted from blood. Subset noted: CD45RA-negative fraction. All receptors derive from a young man in good health.

The chain combines TRBV11-2 with TRBJ2-4, with 13 bases matching TRBD2. The J segment lost 1 base and the V segment lost 4 bases, leaving 7 bases of the junction unmatched. Germline CDR1 is SGHAT and CDR2 is FQNNGV. The CDR3 runs to 18 residues. The CDR3 reads CASSSGLAGLGAKNIQYF. DNA of the CDR3: TGTGCCAGCAGCTCGGGACTAGCGGGGCTCGGCGCCAAAAACATTCAGTACTTC.

The rearrangement links TRBV18 to TRBJ1-4, with TRBD1 matching 9 bases. V lost 1 base, J lost 6 bases, and 6 bases stayed unmatched. The CDR3 has 16 residues. Germline lookup yields CDR1 KGHSH and CDR2 LQKENI. The CDR3 protein is CASSPRQGVGDEKLFF. DNA of the CDR3: TGTGCCAGCTCACCACGACAGGGGGTTGGCGATGAAAAACTGTTTTTT.

The chain employs TRBV12-5 and TRBJ2-1; the match to TRBD2 covers 15 bases. Germline V gene data show CDR1 as LGHNT and CDR2 as FRNRAP. The CDR3 covers 20 residues. V trimming: 9 bases; J trimming: 2 bases; junction bases outside the gene matches: 17. The CDR3: CASLVSGRGLAGGPYNEQFF. The CDR3 DNA follows: TGTGCTAGCCTGGTATCGGGTCGGGGACTAGCGGGAGGCCCCTACAATGAGCAGTTCTTC.

V gene TRBV7-3 combines with J gene TRBJ2-1; D is perhaps TRBD2 (6 bases). Germline CDR1 reads SGHTA; CDR2 reads FQGTGA. The CDR3 runs to 15 residues. Trimming shortened V by 1 base and J by 6 bases, and 13 bases separated the two germline ends. The DNA for the CDR3 is TGTGCCAGCAGCTTAATTGGGTCGACTAGCAATGAGCAGTTCTTC. Protein sequence: CASSLIGSTSNEQFF.

Here the CDR3 DNA reads TGTGCCAGCAGTTTTCCTTGGCTAGCGGGAGGGCCGGGTTCCTACGAGCAGTACTTC. Amino acid sequence: CASSFPWLAGGPGSYEQYF. The V call is TRBV28, the J call TRBJ2-7, with 12 bases identical to TRBD2. The CDR3 runs 19 residues. Per germline, CDR1 MDHEN and CDR2 SYDVKM. Trimming took 3 bases from V and 1 from J; bases not matched to a gene: 13.

CDR3 sequence: CASSPEPALGYEQYF. The CDR3 DNA sequence: TGTGCCAGCAGTCCCGAACCGGCACTAGGCTACGAGCAGTACTTC. This rearrangement joins TRBV27 to TRBJ2-7, with D possibly being TRBD2 (5 bases). The germline V gene has CDR1 MNHEY and CDR2 SMNVEV (reference sequence). This CDR3 spans 15 amino acids. V lost 5 bases and J lost 3, with 17 bases in between.

The rearrangement joins TRBV7-2 to TRBJ1-2, with a weak D call TRBD1 (6 bases). Germline CDR1 SGHTA, CDR2 FQGNSA. V lost 0 bases and J 6 bases, leaving 11 bases between the germline ends. The CDR3 length is 14 residues. The CDR3 region has the DNA TGTGCCAGCAGCTTAGCCATCGGACAGCATGGCTACACCTTC. This codes for CASSLAIGQHGYTF.

This clone showed up many times. This sequence joins TRBV10-1 and TRBJ2-3; TRBD2 aligns across 8 bases. The germline V gene encodes CDR1 WNHNN and CDR2 SYGVQD (reference sequence). This CDR3 comprises 16 residues. Unmatched junction bases numbered 11, after V lost 5 bases and J lost 4 bases. The CDR3 loop reads CASSPKPGLVADTQYF. As DNA, the CDR3 is TGCGCCAGCAGTCCGAAACCGGGACTAGTGGCAGATACGCAGTATTTT.

DNA for the CDR3: TGTGCCAGCAGACCATTCGAGGGAGGAGGGCCTTACGAGCAGTACTTC. Its protein is CASRPFEGGGPYEQYF. This chain joins TRBV6-4 and TRBJ2-7, with TRBD2 as a possible D gene (6 bases). CDR1 MRHNA and CDR2 SNTAGT come from the germline V gene. Trimming took off 6 bases at V and 4 bases at J, with 22 bases between the two ends. The CDR3 totals 16 residues.

V usage is TRBV19 and J usage is TRBJ2-2; no reliable D call. Looked up from germline, CDR1 is LNHDA and CDR2 is SQIVND (reference sequence). The germline V and J ends were trimmed by 2 bases and 1 base, with 5 bases remaining between them. CDR3 length: 14 amino acids. The CDR3 protein is CASSIPKNTGELFF. The CDR3 nucleotides read TGTGCCAGTAGTATACCGAAGAACACCGGGGAGCTGTTTTTT.

The gene calls are TRBV5-1 and TRBJ2-3; tentatively, D is TRBD1 or TRBD2 (6 bases each). Trimming stripped 4 bases from V and 6 bases from J, with 18 bases between. This CDR3 is built from 15 residues. Per germline, CDR1 SGHRS and CDR2 YFSETQ. The CDR3 DNA sequence: TGCGCCAGCAGCCAACACCGGGGGCCGGGTGATACGCAGTATTTT. Translating gives CASSQHRGPGDTQYF.

V usage is TRBV4-1 and J usage is TRBJ2-1; TRBD1 is a possible D gene (6 bases). This CDR3 region has 19 residues. V was pared by 3 bases and J by 0 bases, with 21 bases between. Germline CDR1 and CDR2: MGHRA and YSYEKL. CDR3 residues: CASSHRLRGGKSSYNEQFF. The CDR3 coding sequence is TGCGCCAGCAGCCACCGCCTCAGAGGGGGAAAGAGCTCCTACAATGAGCAGTTCTTC.

V gene TRBV29-1 combines with J gene TRBJ2-7; TRBD2 might be the D (5 bases). V shed 4 bases and J shed 2 bases, with 15 bases lying between them. Germline V gene sequence: CDR1 SQVTM, CDR2 ANQGSEA. The CDR3 contains 14 residues. The CDR3 bases are TGCAGCGTTGCCTGGAGGCCCGGAGCCTACGAGCAGTACTTC. Its protein is CSVAWRPGAYEQYF.

The chain couples TRBV9 to TRBJ1-2; D call uncertain. This CDR3 has 14 amino acids. The V end was cut by 3 bases, the J end by 0 bases, with 9 bases between. Per the germline V gene, CDR1 is SGDLS and CDR2 is YYNGEE. The CDR3 DNA is TGTGCCAGCAGCGCCCCGGGTTCTAACTATGGCTACACCTTC. As protein: CASSAPGSNYGYTF. Full variable domain (remainder filled in from reference TRBV9 and TRBJ1-2): DSGVTQTPKHLITATGQRVTLRCSPRSGDLSVYWYQQSLDQGLQFLIQYYNGEERAKGNILERFSAQQFPDLHSELNLSSLELGDSALYFCASSAPGSNYGYTFGSGTRLTVV.

The chain recombines TRBV5-1 with TRBJ1-3, with TRBD1 as a possible D gene (5 bases). V dropped 5 bases and J dropped 0 bases, with 15 bases sitting between them. Germline CDR1 reads SGHRS; CDR2 reads YFSETQ. This CDR3 region has 16 residues. CDR3 sequence reads: CASSLDGALSGNTIYF. CDR3 coding DNA: TGCGCCAGCAGTTTAGACGGGGCCCTCTCTGGAAACACCATATATTTT.

The V and J genes are TRBV5-1 and TRBJ2-2; 10 bases are shared with TRBD2. The V gene end was trimmed by 1 base and the J gene end by 6 bases; junction bases not matched to a gene: 6. The V gene's germline CDR1 is SGHRS and CDR2 YFSETQ. The CDR3 is 16 amino acids. CDR3: CASSLKAGGPSGELFF. CDR3 sequence (DNA): TGCGCCAGCAGCTTGAAAGCGGGAGGGCCCTCCGGGGAGCTGTTTTTT.

V usage is TRBV2 and J usage is TRBJ2-1; D unresolved. CDR3 size: 12 residues. Germline CDR1 and CDR2: SNHLY and FYNNEI. V was cut by 8 bases and J by 7 bases, with 12 bases left in between. The CDR3 region has the DNA TGTGCCAGCGGAGTATACGTTAATGAGCAGTTCTTC. Translation: CASGVYVNEQFF.

The chain recombines TRBV7-2 with TRBJ2-2, with D perhaps TRBD1 (5 bases). Germline V CDR1 and CDR2: SGHTA, FQGNSA. V lost 5 bases and J 2 bases, leaving 15 bases between the germline ends. This CDR3 contains 16 residues. CDR3 loop: CASSPRGSFNTGELFF. Written as DNA, the CDR3 is TGTGCCAGCAGCCCAAGGGGCAGCTTTAACACCGGGGAGCTGTTTTTT.

The V and J genes are TRBV4-1 and TRBJ2-1; D may correspond to TRBD1 or TRBD2 (6 bases each). Germline CDR1 and CDR2: MGHRA and YSYEKL. V lost 3 bases and J lost 3, with 18 bases in between. There are 17 residues in the CDR3. CDR3 protein: CASSQSPGGLYYNEQFF. The CDR3, as DNA: TGCGCCAGCAGCCAGTCACCCGGGGGCCTCTACTACAATGAGCAGTTCTTC.

The chain has TRBV9 and TRBJ1-3; D is ambiguous. This CDR3 is built from 17 residues. The germline V gene has CDR1 SGDLS and CDR2 YYNGEE. The ends were cut back, 4 bases at V and 6 bases at J, with 23 bases in the middle. The chain's CDR3 is CASSRLAGLLFLNTIYF. The CDR3 coding sequence is TGTGCCAGCAGCCGACTCGCAGGACTGTTATTCCTAAACACCATATATTTT.